This is a list of T cell receptor beta chains from one sample in a study of cytomegalovirus exposure and HLA in healthy donors. Some clones are missing from TCRdb's copy, which holds only in-frame ones; the method was immunoSEQ multiplex PCR. The table shows roughly 120,000 clones, with under 85% occurring only once. Specimen: PBMCs. The source of these receptors is a human donor in good health. Both conserved end residues are part of each CDR3. A D gene is named only where the DNA matches it firmly. Clone size is given for some rows only: seen once, a few or many times, or a class if the clone is expanded.

TRBV18	-	-	TRBJ1-4	CASSPADSGRGKLFF	TGTGCCAGCTCACCAGCGGACAGCGGCCGGGGAAAACTGTTTTTT
TRBV27	-	-	TRBJ1-2	CASSLYPNQDRGYTF	TGTGCCAGCAGTTTATATCCAAACCAGGATAGAGGCTACACCTTC
TRBV11-2	-	TRBD2	TRBJ2-6	CAEGGRALGANGLTF	TGTGCCGAGGGCGGGAGGGCCCTCGGGGCCAACGGCCTGACTTTC
TRBV19	-	TRBD1	TRBJ2-3	CASMARDRGTDTQYF	TGTGCCAGCATGGCGCGGGACAGGGGGACAGATACGCAGTATTTT
TRBV2	-	TRBD1	TRBJ1-2	CASRRGQAFDYTF	TGTGCCAGCAGGCGTGGACAGGCCTTTGACTACACCTTC
TRBV5-1	-	-	TRBJ1-4	CASSLVPSKNEKLFF	TGCGCCAGCAGCTTGGTACCTTCTAAAAATGAAAAACTGTTTTTT
TRBV9	-	TRBD2	TRBJ2-1	CASSVASGHYNEQFF	TGTGCCAGCAGCGTTGCTAGCGGCCACTACAATGAGCAGTTCTTC
TRBV19	-	TRBD1	TRBJ1-2	CASSRQGSQNYGYTF	TGTGCCAGTAGTAGACAGGGTAGCCAGAACTATGGCTACACCTTC
TRBV15	-	-	TRBJ2-7	CATSREGGHYEQYF	TGTGCCACCAGCAGAGAAGGAGGCCACTACGAGCAGTACTTC
TRBV19	-	TRBD1	TRBJ2-1	CASSIDPGQEQFF	TGTGCCAGTAGTATAGATCCGGGACAGGAGCAGTTCTTC
TRBV6-1	-	TRBD1	TRBJ1-2	CASSVSTGLYGYTF	TGTGCCAGCAGTGTCTCGACAGGGCTCTATGGCTACACCTTC
TRBV2	-	-	TRBJ2-1	CASSSRGPPANEQFF	TGTGCCAGCAGTAGTAGGGGCCCGCCGGCCAATGAGCAGTTCTTC
TRBV2	-	TRBD1	TRBJ2-2	CASSEVYGQGNGELFF	TGTGCCAGCAGTGAAGTCTATGGACAGGGAAACGGGGAGCTGTTTTTT
TRBV19	-	TRBD1	TRBJ1-1	CASSMSPGGNTEAFF	TGTGCCAGTAGTATGAGCCCAGGGGGGAACACTGAAGCTTTCTTT
TRBV2	-	-	TRBJ1-5	CASSVGTGWSNNQPQHF	TGTGCCAGCAGTGTCGGAACAGGGTGGAGTAACAATCAGCCCCAGCATTTT
TRBV13	few	-	TRBJ2-5	CASSFRGPGEQETQYF	TGTGCCAGCAGCTTTAGGGGGCCGGGAGAGCAAGAGACCCAGTACTTC
TRBV25-1	-	TRBD1	TRBJ1-4	CASSDGQQGTSEKLFF	TGTGCCAGCAGTGATGGCCAACAGGGGACGAGTGAAAAACTGTTTTTT
TRBV28	-	TRBD2	TRBJ2-5	CASSFWAGDQETQYF	TGTGCCAGCAGTTTTTGGGCGGGAGATCAGGAGACCCAGTACTTC
TRBV5-1	few	-	TRBJ2-7	CASTKTASPWYEQYF	TGCGCCAGCACCAAGACAGCCTCCCCTTGGTACGAGCAGTACTTC
TRBV19	-	-	TRBJ1-5	CASMGRGRQPQHF	TGTGCCAGTATGGGCAGGGGTCGTCAGCCCCAGCATTTT
TRBV9	-	TRBD2	TRBJ2-6	CASSLLLAGGYGANVLTF	TGTGCCAGCAGCCTACTTTTAGCGGGAGGGTATGGGGCCAACGTCCTGACTTTC
TRBV5-1	few	-	TRBJ2-4	CASSLGARGAKNIQYF	TGCGCCAGCAGCTTGGGGGCGAGAGGGGCCAAAAACATTCAGTACTTC
TRBV5-1	-	-	TRBJ2-3	CASSLGARENTDTQYF	TGCGCCAGCAGCTTGGGGGCCAGGGAAAACACAGATACGCAGTATTTT
TRBV9	-	TRBD2	TRBJ2-7	CASSATSWSGSYEQYF	TGTGCCAGCAGCGCTACGAGTTGGAGCGGGAGCTACGAGCAGTACTTC
TRBV6-1	-	-	TRBJ1-5	CASSSQGRPNQPQHF	TGTGCCAGCAGTTCCCAGGGCAGGCCTAATCAGCCCCAGCATTTT
TRBV9	-	-	TRBJ1-5	CASSRGQNSNQPQHF	TGTGCCAGCAGCAGGGGACAAAATAGCAATCAGCCCCAGCATTTT
TRBV7-2	-	-	TRBJ1-2	CASSLEERLGHNYGYTF	TGTGCCAGCAGCTTAGAGGAAAGGTTGGGGCATAACTATGGCTACACCTTC
TRBV4-1	-	-	TRBJ1-4	CASSQPTPVEEKLFF	TGCGCCAGCAGCCAACCAACCCCCGTTGAGGAAAAACTGTTTTTT
TRBV5-1	few	TRBD1	TRBJ2-7	CASSSRDSPVEQYF	TGCGCCAGCAGCTCCCGGGACAGTCCTGTCGAGCAGTACTTC
TRBV7-9	-	TRBD1	TRBJ1-3	CASSYRGPGNTIYF	TGTGCCAGCAGCTACAGGGGGCCGGGAAACACCATATATTTT
TRBV6-5	-	-	TRBJ2-7	CASSYVGGFNEQYF	TGTGCCAGCAGTTACGTGGGCGGGTTCAACGAGCAGTACTTC
TRBV10-2	few	-	TRBJ1-5	CASRMEARQPQHF	TGCGCCAGCAGGATGGAAGCCAGGCAGCCCCAGCATTTT
TRBV12-5	-	-	TRBJ2-7	CASGLTGSYEQYF	TGTGCTAGTGGTTTGACAGGGAGCTACGAGCAGTACTTC
TRBV29-1	-	-	TRBJ1-1	CGTQDSTEAFF	TGCGGCACTCAGGATAGCACTGAAGCTTTCTTT
TRBV7-2	few	TRBD1	TRBJ2-7	CASSSQLGQGDEQYF	TGTGCCAGCAGCTCTCAACTGGGACAGGGGGACGAGCAGTACTTC
TRBV7-9	once	-	TRBJ2-4	CASSLEGAKNIQYF	TGTGCCAGCAGCTTAGAGGGGGCCAAAAACATTCAGTACTTC
TRBV19	-	TRBD2	TRBJ2-6	CASSIGAGGAGANVLTF	TGTGCCAGTAGTATAGGCGCGGGAGGGGCTGGGGCCAACGTCCTGACTTTC
TRBV19	-	TRBD1	TRBJ2-7	CASSIVFGTGTYEQYF	TGTGCCAGTAGTATAGTGTTCGGGACAGGCACCTACGAGCAGTACTTC
TRBV7-8	-	TRBD1	TRBJ1-2	CASSLASAGQGGCYTF	TGTGCCAGCAGCTTAGCATCAGCGGGACAGGGGGGGTGTTACACCTTC
TRBV7-2	-	-	TRBJ2-3	CASSMGLPTDTQYF	TGTGCCAGCAGCATGGGACTTCCAACAGATACGCAGTATTTT
TRBV11-2	once	TRBD1	TRBJ2-7	CASSLNRGPYEQYF	TGTGCCAGCAGCTTAAACAGGGGACCCTACGAGCAGTACTTC
TRBV15	-	-	TRBJ1-5	CATSRDGSGVGQPQHF	TGTGCCACCAGCAGAGATGGCTCGGGGGTAGGGCAGCCCCAGCATTTT
TRBV28	-	-	TRBJ2-7	CASSPPQGRYEQYF	TGTGCCAGCAGTCCCCCCCAGGGGAGATACGAGCAGTACTTC
TRBV6-6	once	-	TRBJ1-3	CASSPGGAAGNTIYF	TGTGCCAGCAGTCCCGGGGGGGCGGCTGGAAACACCATATATTTT
TRBV5-1	once	TRBD2	TRBJ2-5	CASARLAERETQYF	TGCGCCAGCGCACGACTAGCGGAAAGGGAGACCCAGTACTTC
TRBV27	-	-	TRBJ2-5	CASSLLAGAQETQYF	TGTGCCAGCAGTTTATTGGCAGGGGCCCAAGAGACCCAGTACTTC
TRBV4-1	-	-	TRBJ2-7	CASSQGLGGYEQYF	TGTGCCAGCAGCCAAGGTCTAGGAGGTTACGAGCAGTACTTC
TRBV7-3	few	TRBD1	TRBJ2-7	CASSLGQASYEQYF	TGTGCCAGCAGCTTAGGACAGGCCTCCTACGAGCAGTACTTC
TRBV28	once	TRBD2	TRBJ2-7	CASSLGASGRGEQYF	TGTGCCAGCAGTTTAGGGGCTAGCGGGAGGGGGGAGCAGTACTTC